This TCR beta chain was identified during a study of T-cell memory formation after mild COVID-19. Study at large: Each donor largely had its own TCR clusters. Study results and limitations: In pre-infection memory, a portion of responding clones appeared, which suggested that cross-reactive memory joined. Clones that shrank (day 15 to 85) were balanced CD4/CD8, whereas later expanders leaned CD4+. Contracting CD8+ clones were enriched in EMRA, CD4+ mainly in CM and EM.

V trimming: 5 bases; J trimming: 6 bases; junction bases outside the gene matches: 8. There are 14 residues in the CDR3. TCRdb re-analysed the 5' RACE reads in MiXCR, keeping a single row per CDR3 protein. The data contain some 150,000 distinct CDR3 sequences, roughly 6.3% of them singletons. Regarding this clonotype: No antigen is known for it.

Sequenced sample: PBMCs or a T cell subset sorted from them (not recorded which). The V gene is TRBV12-3 or TRBV12-4, the J gene TRBJ2-7, with 9 positions matching TRBD1. The TCR comes from an adult woman who had mild COVID-19 (a few samples of this study predate the infection). Cell type and time point are not known. CDR3 sequence reads: CASSPRTGAGEQYF. CDR3 sequence (DNA): TGTGCCAGCAGTCCCCGGACAGGGGCTGGCGAGCAGTACTTC.